The 25 T cell receptor beta chains presented below share a single source sample, sequenced in a study of blood T cells in healthy people across ages. A J-beta primer mix and a sample-barcoded 5' primer were used in a second PCR of roughly 6 to 12 cycles. TCRdb used MiXCR to reprocess the 5' RACE reads, holding one entry per CDR3 protein. The table records fewer than 2,000,000 distinct CDR3 sequences, around 42% of them present only once. Sequences were obtained from blood. These receptors were obtained from a human donor in good health.

The rearrangement links TRBV11-3 to TRBJ1-1; D remains ambiguous. V lost 6 bases to trimming and J lost 2 bases, with 13 bases between them. The CDR3 runs to 14 residues. The germline V gene has CDR1 SGHNT and CDR2 YENEEA. CDR3 nucleotide sequence: TGTGCCAGCAGGGAGGACGATGTCAACACTGAAGCTTTCTTT. Translated: CASREDDVNTEAFF.

Comment on this clonotype: It may be a read error: a sequence one base away is much more abundant. In nucleotides, the CDR3 is TGCAGTGCTAGAGTGGACCCCACAGATACGCAGTATTTT. Protein: CSARVDPTDTQYF. This chain joins TRBV20-1 and TRBJ2-3, with D uncertain. This CDR3 is 13 amino acids long. The V gene lost 1 base and the J gene lost 2 bases, with 7 bases spanning the gap. Per the germline V gene, CDR1 is DFQATT and CDR2 is SNEGSKA (reference sequence).

This clonotype was detected a few times. The J gene is TRBJ1-2, the V gene TRBV11-1, with D uncertain. Trimming took off 1 base at V and 6 bases at J, with 9 bases between the two ends. This CDR3 has 13 amino acids. Germline V gives CDR1 SGHAT, CDR2 FQDESV (reference sequence). The CDR3 protein is CASSLGYRDGYTF. The CDR3 DNA is TGTGCCAGCAGCTTAGGGTACCGTGATGGCTACACCTTC.

The chain recombines TRBV20-1 with TRBJ1-4; D may be TRBD1 (6 bases). Trimming removed 6 bases from V and 4 bases from J, with 15 bases in between. CDR3 length: 14 amino acids. Germline CDR1 is DFQATT and CDR2 is SNEGSKA (reference sequence). The CDR3: CSAVEGGFNEKLFF. The CDR3 DNA sequence: TGCAGTGCCGTTGAGGGGGGCTTTAATGAAAAACTGTTTTTT.

Notes on this clonotype: A much larger clone lies a single base off, so this may be a read error. The chain employs TRBV7-2 and TRBJ2-3; D unclear. The CDR3 is 13 amino acids. V was trimmed by 2 bases and J by 5 bases, leaving 8 bases between them. Germline V lookup: CDR1 SGHTA, CDR2 FQGNSA. The CDR3 region is CASSLWPGDTQYF. The CDR3 nucleotides read TGTGCCAGCAGCTTATGGCCAGGAGATACGCAGTATTTT.

This clonotype showed up just a few times. This chain links TRBV29-1 with TRBJ1-1, with D tentatively TRBD1 (5 bases). The CDR3 is 11 amino acids. V lost 7 bases and J lost 5, with 11 bases in between. Germline-derived CDR1 and CDR2 are SQVTM and ANQGSEA. The CDR3 nucleotides read TGCAGCGACGGGGGGGAAACTGAAGCTTTCTTT. It is translated as CSDGGETEAFF.

There are many counts of this clonotype. The gene calls are TRBV18 and TRBJ2-7; D is uncertain. Germline loops: CDR1 KGHSH, CDR2 LQKENI. The CDR3 is 14 amino acids. V lost 5 bases and J lost 2, with 13 bases in between. CDR3 in DNA: TGTGCCAGCTCATCGACACAGAATGCCTACGAGCAGTACTTC. Translation gives CASSSTQNAYEQYF. The whole variable domain, filled in from reference TRBV18 and TRBJ2-7, reads NAGVMQNPRHLVRRRGQEARLRCSPMKGHSHVYWYRQLPEEGLKFMVYLQKENIIDESGMPKERFSAEFPKEGPSILRIQQVVRGDSAAYFCASSSTQNAYEQYFGPGTRLTVT.

This clonotype was observed a handful of times. This rearrangement joins TRBV27 to TRBJ1-5; D ambiguous. CDR3 length: 14 residues. V lost 9 bases, J lost 1 base, and 13 bases lay in between. The germline V gene has CDR1 MNHEY and CDR2 SMNVEV (reference sequence). CDR3 coding DNA: TGTGCCAGGGAAGACCTGACGAGCAATCAGCCCCAGCATTTT. It codes for CAREDLTSNQPQHF.

In its sample, this clonotype was seen a few times. The chain carries TRBV7-2 and TRBJ1-2; TRBD1 is a possible D gene (5 bases). CDR1 SGHTA and CDR2 FQGNSA come from the germline V gene. V lost 2 bases, J lost 3 bases, and 19 bases lay in between. The CDR3 contains 17 residues. CDR3 residues: CASSLYGAAFHDYGYTF. The CDR3 DNA reads TGTGCCAGCAGCTTATATGGGGCAGCGTTCCACGACTATGGCTACACCTTC. Full variable domain (rest looked up from reference TRBV7-2 and TRBJ1-2): GAGVSQSPSNKVTEKGKDVELRCDPISGHTALYWYRQSLGQGLEFLIYFQGNSAPDKSGLPSDRFSAERTGGSVSTLTIQRTQQEDSAVYLCASSLYGAAFHDYGYTFGSGTRLTVV.

This clonotype was observed a few times. The chain is built from TRBV20-1 and TRBJ1-4; TRBD1 agrees at 10 bases. The CDR3 totals 15 residues. V gave up 6 bases and J gave up 10 bases; unmatched junction bases: 14. The germline gives CDR1 DFQATT, CDR2 SNEGSKA (reference sequence). As DNA, the CDR3 is TGCAGTGCCCAACAGTCGACAGGGGGCCCGGGAAAACTGTTTTTT. It specifies CSAQQSTGGPGKLFF.

This clonotype was seen more than once but under ten times. This rearrangement joins TRBV7-3 to TRBJ2-7; D may match TRBD1 or TRBD2 (7 bases each). The V and J ends lost 3 bases and 7 bases respectively, with 13 bases between them. The CDR3 covers 13 residues. The V gene's germline CDR1 is SGHTA and CDR2 FQGTGA. CDR3 sequence: CASSFSRGGEQYF. The CDR3 DNA reads TGTGCCAGCAGCTTCTCCAGGGGGGGGGAGCAGTACTTC. Full variable domain (missing parts from reference TRBV7-3 and TRBJ2-7): GAGVSQTPSNKVTEKGKYVELRCDPISGHTALYWYRQSLGQGPEFLIYFQGTGAADDSGLPNDRFFAVRPEGSVSTLKIQRTERGDSAVYLCASSFSRGGEQYFGPGTRLTVT.

V is TRBV20-1 and J is TRBJ1-5; D not resolved. CDR1 and CDR2 from the germline V gene are DFQATT and SNEGSKA (reference sequence). This CDR3 is 17 amino acids long. Trimming left V 6 bases short and J 0 bases short, with 21 bases between. CDR3 bases: TGCAGTGCCCTCAAACCTGAAGGGCTGTATAGCAATCAGCCCCAGCATTTT. This codes for CSALKPEGLYSNQPQHF.

The chain couples TRBV12-3 or TRBV12-4 to TRBJ2-4; unclear D gene. The J call is doubtful: the DNA matches TRBJ2-7 better. The CDR3 covers 14 residues. CDR3 region: CASTLSGDPAEQYF. CDR3 sequence (DNA): TGTGCCAGCACCCTATCCGGCGACCCAGCCGAGCAGTACTTC.

This clonotype appeared a few times. The chain's CDR3 is CATRSPAQGDEQYF. CDR3 DNA sequence: TGTGCCACCCGTAGTCCGGCACAGGGGGACGAGCAGTACTTC. The V and J genes are TRBV15 and TRBJ2-7, with 8 bases matching TRBD1. CDR3 length: 14 residues. Trimming removed 8 bases from V and 5 bases from J; junction bases left unmatched: 11. Germline V gene lookup returns CDR1 LNHNV and CDR2 YYDKDF (reference sequence).

The chain has TRBV5-1 and TRBJ2-1; D not resolved. Matching the DNA end better, TRBJ2-7 makes the J call doubtful. Germline values: CDR1 SGHRS, CDR2 YFSETQ. This CDR3 is 13 amino acids long. The DNA of the CDR3 is TGCGCCAGCAGCTTGGAACTCGCCTTTGAGCAGTACTTC. Residues: CASSLELAFEQYF.

Points on this clonotype: A junction boundary mismatches the germline segment, possibly from a read error. V is TRBV20-1 and J is TRBJ1-1; possibly TRBD1 for D (6 bases). The CDR3 runs 18 residues. Germline values: CDR1 DFQATT, CDR2 SNEGSKA (reference sequence). The CDR3 spells CSAETVAGAPPPNTEAFF. In DNA form, the CDR3 reads TGCAGTGCCGAGACGGTGGCAGGGGCGCCCCCACCGAACACTGAGGCTTTCTTT.

This clonotype has a handful of counts. The chain carries TRBV20-1 and TRBJ2-1; 7 bases match TRBD2. Trimming removed 3 bases from V and 12 bases from J; junction bases left unmatched: 8. CDR1 and CDR2 from the germline V gene are DFQATT and SNEGSKA (reference sequence). The CDR3 is 12 residues long. The CDR3 loop reads CSASPTSVGQFF. DNA for the CDR3: TGCAGTGCTAGTCCAACTAGCGTTGGGCAGTTCTTC.

This clonotype was recorded a few times. The rearrangement joins TRBV11-2 to TRBJ2-1; TRBD2 aligns across 8 bases. Germline-derived CDR1 and CDR2 are SGHAT and FQNNGV. This CDR3 is 17 amino acids long. V lost 1 base to trimming and J lost 2 bases; unmatched junction nucleotides: 7. For the CDR3, the DNA is TGTGCCAGCAGCTTAGTAGTGGGGCGGGGGGCCTACAATGAGCAGTTCTTC. Amino acid sequence: CASSLVVGRGAYNEQFF.

J is TRBJ2-1 and V is TRBV12-3 or TRBV12-4; D ambiguous. This CDR3 spans 13 amino acids. Trimming shortened V by 5 bases and J by 8 bases, and 13 bases separated the two germline ends. The CDR3 loop reads CASSTHAVDEQFF. CDR3 sequence (DNA): TGTGCCAGCAGTACCCACGCAGTGGATGAGCAGTTCTTC.

This clonotype has just a few counts. V gene TRBV7-2 combines with J gene TRBJ1-6, with 9 bases that match TRBD1. The CDR3 has 15 amino acids. Looked up from germline, CDR1 is SGHTA and CDR2 is FQGNSA. The junction had 6 bases not matched to a gene; V was cut back by 4 bases and J by 8 bases. CDR3 amino acids: CASSSWTGADSPLHF. CDR3 nucleotides: TGTGCCAGCAGCTCGTGGACAGGGGCGGATTCACCCCTCCACTTT.

This clonotype turned up a few times. J is TRBJ2-3 and V is TRBV5-6; no definite D call. V shed 0 bases and J shed 4 bases, with 9 bases lying between them. This CDR3 region has 14 residues. Germline V gene data show CDR1 as SGHDT and CDR2 as YYEEEE. CDR3 bases: TGTGCCAGCAGCTTGGGGCTAGAAGCAGATACGCAGTATTTT. Amino acids: CASSLGLEADTQYF.

A word on this clonotype: This may be a read error: a much more frequent sequence differs by one nucleotide. In this CDR3 the conserved last residue, phenylalanine or tryptophan, is missing, so a read error is likely. This chain links TRBV4-3 with TRBJ2-3, with D perhaps TRBD2 (5 bases). Germline values: CDR1 LGHNA, CDR2 YSLEER. The germline V and J ends were trimmed by 2 bases and 2 bases, with 11 bases remaining between them. The CDR3 is 15 amino acids. CDR3 in amino acids: CASSQRAEITDTQYL. CDR3 DNA: TGCGCCAGCAGCCAACGAGCGGAAATCACAGATACGCAGTATTTG.

This clonotype was seen just once. The chain links TRBV5-4 to TRBJ1-2; 8 nucleotides agree with TRBD1. Germline CDR1 is SGHNT and CDR2 is YYREEE (reference sequence). This CDR3 has 13 residues. After removal of 4 bases from V and 8 bases from J, the junction contained 7 bases not matched to a gene. CDR3 DNA sequence: TGTGCCAGCAGCCTCTGGACAGGGTGGGGCTACACCTTC. It is translated as CASSLWTGWGYTF.

The J gene is TRBJ2-2, the V gene TRBV7-9, with a weak D call TRBD2 (6 bases). CDR3 length equals 16 residues. The V end was cut by 5 bases, the J end by 2 bases, with 15 bases between. Germline V gene data show CDR1 as SEHNR and CDR2 as FQNEAQ (reference sequence). The CDR3 region is CASSTRGFANTGELFF. The DNA of the CDR3 is TGTGCCAGCAGCACCCGGGGGTTTGCTAACACCGGGGAGCTGTTTTTT.

The chain combines TRBV28 with TRBJ2-5; D possibly corresponds to TRBD1 (5 bases). The J call may be faulty, since TRBJ2-7 better matches the DNA end. Germline CDR1 reads MDHEN; CDR2 reads SYDVKM. The CDR3 is 14 amino acids. CDR3 nucleotides: TGTGCCAGCAGGACAGAGAGACTCATCTACGAGCAGTACTTC. Translation gives CASRTERLIYEQYF.